Sequencing of this TCR beta chain was carried out in a study of T-cell memory formation after mild COVID-19. Via MiXCR, TCRdb re-called the 5' RACE reads, giving one row per CDR3 protein. Of over 450,000 distinct CDR3 sequences in the sample, about a fifth were seen once. V dropped 3 bases and J dropped 4; count of bases not matched to a gene: 5. The CDR3 sequence is 16 residues long. CDR1 is SGHKS, CDR2 YYEKEE, per germline (reference sequence). Concerning this clonotype itself: What it binds is not known.

Study observations and caveats: Pre-infection memory contained some responding clones, which suggested that cross-reactive memory had joined. Clones from the second wave (peaking day 37) had unconfirmed SARS-CoV-2 specificity. Of the contracting clones, CD4+ ones lay mainly in CM and EM, and CD8+ ones in EMRA.

Source material: PBMCs or a T cell subset sorted from them (not recorded which). The chain joins TRBV5-5 to TRBJ2-1; TRBD2 matches at 12 bases. This sequence was found in an adult woman who had mild COVID-19 (a few samples of this study predate the infection). Cell type and time point are not known. CDR3 sequence: CASSYPGTSGYNEQFF. The CDR3 DNA is TGTGCCAGCAGCTACCCCGGGACTAGCGGGTACAATGAGCAGTTCTTC. Complete variable domain (other parts from reference TRBV5-5 and TRBJ2-1): DAGVTQSPTHLIKTRGQQVTLRCSPISGHKSVSWYQQVLGQGPQFIFQYYEKEERGRGNFPDRFSARQFPNYSSELNVNALLLGDSALYLCASSYPGTSGYNEQFFGPGTRLTVL.